This T cell receptor (beta chain) was retrieved from a study of T cells in Graves' hyperthyroidism and ophthalmopathy (dated by TCRdb to about 2019). Looking at the study overall: Peripheral blood was collected at initial diagnosis, before any treatment. To identify distinguishing TCR V-J signatures, a discovery cohort of 95 to 100 patients was used, comprising fewer than 45 with Graves' ophthalmopathy and around 57 with stable Graves' hyperthyroidism. An independent validation cohort of around 19 hyperthyroidism patients and some 15 patients who later progressed to ophthalmopathy tested prospective prediction of ophthalmopathy. For training and testing, the 80 to 100 patients in the discovery cohort were randomly divided in a 7:3 ratio. In addition, the study compared T-cell repertoires in thyroid tissue and in blood from six Graves' hyperthyroidism patients. After sampling, hyperthyroidism patients received methimazole starting at 30 mg daily, and ophthalmopathy patients received high-dose intravenous methylprednisolone. The paper describes TCR Vbeta CDR3 sequencing of around 140 peripheral blood samples, made up of 43 ophthalmopathy patients, roughly 72 hyperthyroidism patients and some 17 progressor patients.

TCR beta CDR3 regions were amplified from RNA transcripts. For the first round of RT-PCR on the TCR CDR3, the HTBI primer set was used together with the Qiagen OneStep RT-PCR kit. The libraries were constructed in a second round of multiplex PCR and then size-selected and purified. The libraries were sequenced on an Illumina HiSeq2000 using paired-end 100 bp reads. Per the source publication's procedure: SOAPnuke was used to process the raw data, removing reads that contained adapters or uncalled bases, had a mean Phred below 15, or lacked an exact match to the constant primer or identifier. COPE v1.2.5 was used to merge high-quality paired reads, and clonotypes were defined as unique nucleotide sequences. MiTCR v1.1 was used to align the clonotypes against IMGT TRBV, TRBD and TRBJ reference segments. Analysis was restricted to V-J combinations with a frequency above 0.0001, which covered roughly 99% of repertoires. A TCS score was defined as the ratio of F50 (clonal expansion) to E x V (chaos), with BLOSUM62-based TCRdist applied between CDR3 peptides within each V-J. Welch's t-statistics and random forest reduced 500 to 550 V-J features to 10 to 15, which were used in a naive Bayes classifier (R e1071). TCRdb reanalyzed the raw reads on its own, using fastp at Q25 for trimming and MiXCR for clone calling, and kept in-frame beta chains. Every CDR3 protein is listed once, alongside the most common genes and DNA of its rows. Here the V and J calls rest on TCRdb's processing, not on the authors' analysis. The sample table contains nearly 600,000 distinct CDR3 sequences; only one count was recorded for 13% to 15% of them. Clones ranked in the top ten supply 7.1% of the sample.

Moderately to severely active disease, a Clinical Activity Score of at least 3, a NOSPECS grade of at least 4, and a duration under 3 months were present in ophthalmopathy patients. The study excluded patients with uncontrolled infections, other autoimmune diseases, pregnancy or lactation. Diagnoses were based on clinical symptoms, serum thyroxine and TRAb, thyroid ultrasound and orbital computed tomography. PBMCs were separated from 10 ml of fresh peripheral blood using Ficoll-Paque density gradient centrifugation. Total RNA was extracted with Trizol reagent, and quality was checked on an Agilent 2100 Bioanalyzer. Points the paper makes about the study in general: Sample size was not statistically predetermined, and blinding of investigators to group allocation was not performed. Blood samples also contained most of the expanded thyroid clonotypes (frequency above 0.001), which suggests that blood repertoires may reflect thyroid immune responses. A 13 V-J signature model separated ophthalmopathy from stable hyperthyroidism, with about 88% sensitivity and roughly 82% specificity in cross-validation and 80%/75% in testing. In validation, progression to ophthalmopathy was predicted by the model with nearly 71% sensitivity and under 85% specificity, a median of roughly 6 months before onset.

This clonotype was detected ten times or more. The antigen it recognizes is unknown. No base quality values were provided; no much bigger clone lies one nucleotide off. V gives up 3 bases and J gives up 4 bases, and the segment between their germline ends measures 5 bases. CDR1 and CDR2 are drawn from the germline V gene: MDHEN, SYDVKM. From the cysteine up to the phenylalanine, the CDR3 has a length of 12 residues. Just CDR3 DNA is preserved here, 36 bases in frame from base 1. Specimen: blood. This TCR derives from a woman between 18 and 29 years old with Graves' ophthalmopathy. The chain couples TRBV28 to TRBJ2-3, with the D gene uncertain. The CDR3 protein sequence reads: CASSFFADTQYF. The DNA reads TGTGCCAGCAGTTTTTTCGCAGATACGCAGTATTTT.